This entry lists 21 T cell receptor beta chains sequenced from one sample in a study of shared clonotypes between healthy human individuals. Profiled with immunoSEQ multiplex PCR; TCRdb holds only in-frame clones, not every one. The table has about 2.4 million clones, over 85% seen once. What was sequenced was naive CD4+ T cells from PBMCs. Stated subset: CD45RA+ positively selected. Every receptor here comes from a man aged 18 to 35 in good health. Some clones in this sample may be carry-over from other donors' samples.

V gene TRBV6-4 combines with J gene TRBJ1-2; D unresolved. The germline V gene has CDR1 MRHNA and CDR2 SNTAGT. This CDR3 has 14 amino acids. V was clipped by 0 bases and J by 8 bases, with 13 bases between them. The CDR3 reads CASSDSGPRGGYTF. DNA for the CDR3: TGTGCCAGCAGTGACTCAGGTCCGCGAGGGGGCTACACCTTC.

J is TRBJ2-3 and V is TRBV19; D is ambiguous. CDR3 length: 12 residues. The germline gives CDR1 LNHDA, CDR2 SQIVND (reference sequence). V dropped 7 bases and J dropped 2 bases, with 7 bases sitting between them. The CDR3 protein is CASTTDTDTQYF. In nucleotides, the CDR3 is TGTGCCAGTACCACGGACACAGATACGCAGTATTTT.

This clone was seen only once. The CDR3 nucleotides read TGTGCCAGCAGCCCTCCAGGGGGAGGGCTCCAAGAGACCCAGTACTTC. Residues: CASSPPGGGLQETQYF. V and J are TRBV5-4 and TRBJ2-5; D assignment may be TRBD1 or TRBD2 (7 bases each). Germline lookup yields CDR1 SGHNT and CDR2 YYREEE (reference sequence). V was clipped by 4 bases and J by 1 base, with 17 bases between them. This CDR3 is built from 16 residues.

As regards this clone: The sample holds other DNA sequences that translate to the same CDR3. The genes are TRBV5-4 and TRBJ2-3; no definite D call. The V end was cut by 2 bases, the J end by 1 base, with 5 bases between. Germline V gene lookup returns CDR1 SGHNT and CDR2 YYREEE (reference sequence). The CDR3 contains 13 residues. The CDR3 sequence is CASSFGGTDTQYF. In DNA form, the CDR3 reads TGTGCCAGCAGCTTTGGGGGCACAGATACGCAGTATTTT.

A word on this clone: A junction boundary mismatches the germline segment, possibly from a read error. Different DNA sequences within this sample yield the same CDR3. V usage is TRBV6-5 and J usage is TRBJ2-4; unclear D gene. The CDR3 length is 12 residues. Germline V CDR1 and CDR2: MNHEY, SVGAGI. CDR3 residues: CASGPNQNIQYF. Here the CDR3 DNA reads TGTGCCAGCGGGCCGAACCAAAACATTCAGTATTTC.

CDR3 bases: TGTGCCATCAGTGCAGGGTATACGCAGTATTTT. Residues: CAISAGYTQYF. The chain employs TRBV10-3 and TRBJ2-3, with a possible D match to TRBD1 (5 bases). Deletions cut 4 bases from V and 7 bases from J, with 6 bases between. The CDR3 consists of 11 residues. Germline V gives CDR1 ENHRY, CDR2 SYGVKD.

The rearrangement links TRBV5-4 to TRBJ1-2; D is perhaps TRBD1 (6 bases). The germline V gene has CDR1 SGHNT and CDR2 YYREEE (reference sequence). The CDR3 totals 15 residues. The V gene lost 4 bases and the J gene lost 8 bases, with 21 bases spanning the gap. The CDR3 coding sequence is TGTGCCAGCAGCGCTTCCGGAGGGGGGCAGCGGGGCTACACCTTC. Its protein product is CASSASGGGQRGYTF.

This clone came up once. The chain employs TRBV11-3 and TRBJ2-1; tentative D call: TRBD2 (6 bases). Germline CDR1 and CDR2: SGHNT and YENEEA. The V gene lost 3 bases and the J gene lost 4 bases, with 13 bases spanning the gap. The CDR3 spans 15 residues. The CDR3 region has the DNA TGTGCCAGCAGCTTGGGTCTAGCGAGATACAATGAGCAGTTCTTC. Amino acid sequence: CASSLGLARYNEQFF.

The chain combines TRBV5-4 with TRBJ2-3; TRBD2 matches at 11 bases. CDR1 SGHNT and CDR2 YYREEE come from the germline V gene (reference sequence). The length of the CDR3 is 15 residues. V was pared by 4 bases and J by 5 bases, with 6 bases of the junction left unmatched. The CDR3 protein is CASSPQTSGIDTQYF. CDR3 DNA sequence: TGTGCCAGCAGCCCCCAGACTAGCGGGATAGATACGCAGTATTTT.

V usage is TRBV18 and J usage is TRBJ2-7; 9 bases fit TRBD1. CDR1 and CDR2 from the germline V gene are KGHSH and LQKENI. V lost 0 bases to trimming and J lost 3 bases; unmatched junction nucleotides: 3. The CDR3 sequence is 15 residues long. The CDR3 DNA reads as TGTGCCAGCTCACCACCACAGGGGGCTTTCTACGAGCAGTACTTC. Its translation: CASSPPQGAFYEQYF.

About this clone itself: Distinct nucleotide sequences in the sample also encode this CDR3. This chain joins TRBV9 and TRBJ1-4, with 9 bases aligning to TRBD1. The ends lost 3 bases at V and 7 bases at J; junction bases unmatched: 4. The CDR3 has 14 amino acids. In germline, CDR1 is SGDLS, CDR2 YYNGEE. Here the CDR3 reads CASSGPGQGEKLFF. CDR3 nucleotide sequence: TGTGCCAGCAGCGGGCCGGGACAGGGTGAAAAACTGTTTTTT.

V is TRBV4-1 and J is TRBJ2-5; 8 bases align to TRBD2. CDR1 is MGHRA, CDR2 YSYEKL, per germline. With V trimmed by 4 bases and J by 4 bases, 8 bases remained unmatched. This CDR3 has 15 residues. CDR3 nucleotide sequence: TGCGCCAGCAGCCTACGGACTAGCCTGGGAGAGACCCAGTACTTC. Translation: CASSLRTSLGETQYF.

Remarks on this clone: Within the sample, other DNA sequences also encode this same CDR3. The rearrangement joins TRBV5-1 to TRBJ1-2; D is possibly TRBD1 (6 bases). Trimming removed 0 bases from V and 4 bases from J, with 10 bases in between. The CDR3 spans 14 residues. Germline CDR1 SGHRS, CDR2 YFSETQ. The CDR3 DNA follows: TGCGCCAGCAGCTTGGCTGGGACAACCTATGGCTACACCTTC. Protein: CASSLAGTTYGYTF.

The chain combines TRBV5-5 with TRBJ1-1; 11 bases fit TRBD1. V trimming: 4 bases; J trimming: 5 bases; junction bases outside the gene matches: 4. CDR1 and CDR2 from the germline V gene are SGHKS and YYEKEE (reference sequence). The CDR3 sequence is 14 residues long. CDR3: CASSKGQGGTEAFF. The CDR3 nucleotides read TGTGCCAGCAGCAAGGGACAGGGGGGTACTGAAGCTTTCTTT. The full variable domain, completed using reference TRBV5-5 and TRBJ1-1, is DAGVTQSPTHLIKTRGQQVTLRCSPISGHKSVSWYQQVLGQGPQFIFQYYEKEERGRGNFPDRFSARQFPNYSSELNVNALLLGDSALYLCASSKGQGGTEAFFGQGTRLTVV.

In regard to this clone: This specimen includes other DNA sequences encoding the same CDR3. The rearrangement joins TRBV5-1 to TRBJ1-2, with 7 bases identical to TRBD1. The CDR3 length is 13 residues. CDR1 SGHRS and CDR2 YFSETQ come from the germline V gene. The trim removed 4 bases at V and 6 bases at J, leaving 6 bases unmatched. The CDR3 coding sequence is TGCGCCAGCAGCACCGAAACAGGGGATGGCTACACCTTC. It codes for CASSTETGDGYTF.

J is TRBJ2-5 and V is TRBV28; 12 bases fit TRBD2. TRBJ2-7 matches the DNA end more closely, so the J call is doubtful. CDR3 size: 15 residues. Germline V gives CDR1 MDHEN, CDR2 SYDVKM. Here the CDR3 DNA reads TGTGCCAGCCAGACCAGACTAGCGGGAGCCTACGAGCAGTACTTC. It is translated as CASQTRLAGAYEQYF.

This chain uses TRBV19 with TRBJ2-7; a weak D match, TRBD2 (6 bases). CDR1 and CDR2 from the germline V gene are LNHDA and SQIVND (reference sequence). Deletions cut 6 bases from V and 2 bases from J, with 14 bases between. CDR3 length equals 14 residues. CDR3 region: CASSPTGSTYEQYF. The CDR3, as DNA: TGTGCCAGTAGCCCGACCGGGAGCACCTACGAGCAGTACTTC.

The chain joins TRBV28 to TRBJ2-7; 12 positions agree with TRBD1. V was clipped by 4 bases and J by 6 bases; unmatched bases: 7. CDR1 is MDHEN, CDR2 SYDVKM, per germline. This CDR3 has 15 residues. The CDR3 bases are TGTGCCAGCAGTTCTACCCGGGACAGGGGGCGCGAGCAGTACTTC. This encodes CASSSTRDRGREQYF. Drawing the rest from reference TRBV28 and TRBJ2-7, the complete variable domain is DVKVTQSSRYLVKRTGEKVFLECVQDMDHENMFWYRQDPGLGLRLIYFSYDVKMKEKGDIPEGYSVSREKKERFSLILESASTNQTSMYLCASSSTRDRGREQYFGPGTRLTVT.

This chain joins TRBV5-8 and TRBJ2-6, with D tentatively TRBD1 (6 bases). CDR3 length: 15 residues. Germline V gene data show CDR1 as SGHTS and CDR2 as YDEGEE. Deletions cut 3 bases from V and 1 base from J, with 8 bases between. CDR3 nucleotides: TGTGCCAGCAGCTCGAGGGGGTCTGGGGCCAACGTCCTGACTTTC. Its protein product is CASSSRGSGANVLTF.

The chain recombines TRBV28 with TRBJ2-7, with 12 bases fitting TRBD2. CDR1 is MDHEN, CDR2 SYDVKM, per germline. The J segment lost 3 bases and the V segment lost 2 bases, leaving 2 bases of the junction unmatched. The CDR3 covers 15 residues. CDR3 residues: CASSLLAGGGYEQYF. The CDR3 bases are TGTGCCAGCAGTTTACTAGCGGGAGGGGGCTACGAGCAGTACTTC.

Of note for this clone: This sample includes further DNA sequences coding for the same CDR3. The chain couples TRBV20-1 to TRBJ2-7; D gene ambiguous. CDR1 DFQATT and CDR2 SNEGSKA come from the germline V gene (reference sequence). The CDR3 has 11 amino acids. The V gene lost 1 base and the J gene lost 4 bases, with 5 bases spanning the gap. CDR3 nucleotide sequence: TGCAGTGCTAGAGCGACATACGAGCAGTACTTC. Amino acids: CSARATYEQYF.